The 3 T cell receptor beta chains given below trace back to one sample, sequenced in a study of shared clonotypes between healthy human individuals. Method: immunoSEQ multiplex PCR; TCRdb's copy keeps in-frame clones and lacks some. The table lists approximately 940,000 clones, around three quarters of them singletons. Sequencing was performed on memory CD4+ T cells sorted from blood. Subset reported: CD45RA-negative fraction. These receptor sequences come from a man younger than 35 in good health.

This clone was counted once. V gene TRBV7-8 combines with J gene TRBJ1-1; 10 nucleotides match TRBD1. The CDR3 runs 17 residues. Germline V gene sequence: CDR1 SGHVS, CDR2 FQNEAQ. The ends lost 2 bases at V and 4 bases at J; junction bases unmatched: 10. This CDR3 is CASSLSLTGGAGTEAFF. CDR3 coding DNA: TGTGCCAGCAGCTTATCGCTGACAGGGGGCGCGGGCACTGAAGCTTTCTTT. Using reference TRBV7-8 and TRBJ1-1 for the parts outside the CDR3, the full variable domain is GAGVSQSPRYKVAKRGQDVALRCDPISGHVSLFWYQQALGQGPEFLTYFQNEAQLDKSGLPSDRFFAERPEGSVSTLKIQRTQQEDSAVYLCASSLSLTGGAGTEAFFGQGTRLTVV.

This clone turned up a few times. The rearrangement uses TRBV9 and TRBJ1-1; 8 positions agree with TRBD1. The junction had 3 bases not matched to a gene; V was cut back by 4 bases and J by 1 base. The CDR3 totals 14 residues. Germline CDR1 reads SGDLS; CDR2 reads YYNGEE. The CDR3 reads CASSTGTGNTEAFF. CDR3 bases: TGTGCCAGCAGCACCGGGACAGGGAACACTGAAGCTTTCTTT.

The chain links TRBV2 to TRBJ2-3, with unresolved D. The CDR3 runs to 12 residues. Trimming removed 9 bases at V and 4 bases at J, with 11 bases between. Germline V gene data show CDR1 as SNHLY and CDR2 as FYNNEI. CDR3 DNA sequence: TGTGCCAGTCGTGGTTTTTCAGATACGCAGTATTTT. Translating gives CASRGFSDTQYF.